This T cell receptor beta chain is drawn from a study of shared T cell receptors in the human thymus. The table came from immunoSEQ multiplex PCR; TCRdb's copy has only in-frame clones and leaves some out. The sample shows some 700,000 clones, around 89% of them seen only once. The CDR3 consists of 14 residues. V shed 4 bases and J shed 4 bases, with 11 bases lying between them. Germline loops: CDR1 ENHRY, CDR2 SYGVKD. These same records also appear under a second study, on human thymus T cells. That paper states: Corrective surgery for congenital heart defects was being performed on the healthy Finnish infants who served as donors. Thymus pieces cut out during corrective heart surgery were the tissue that was used. Among thymic and blood repertoires, usage of V and J genes appeared biased. Among unrelated individuals, related research reported thymic repertoires that overlapped highly.

The J gene is TRBJ1-5, the V gene TRBV10-3, with D perhaps matching TRBD1 (5 bases). Sequences were obtained from thymocytes. This sequence originates from a boy under two years old with a congenital heart defect. CDR3 amino acids: CAISVEKGNQPQHF. For the CDR3, the DNA is TGTGCCATCAGTGTAGAAAAGGGGAATCAGCCCCAGCATTTT.